Presented here are 21 T cell receptor beta chains from one specimen sequenced in a study of blood T cell repertoires in COVID-19. Clones were read by immunoSEQ multiplex PCR, and TCRdb kept only the in-frame ones, dropping some. Of about 100,000 clones in the sample, 87% are singletons; the top ten hold around a tenth. Sequenced input: peripheral blood. The source is a woman younger than 45 with acute or convalescent COVID-19.

This clone was seen more than once but under ten times. The chain links TRBV6-5 to TRBJ1-4, with 10 bases fitting TRBD1. Trimming cost V 2 bases and J 8 bases; bases outside gene matches: 2. Germline loops: CDR1 MNHEY, CDR2 SVGAGI. This CDR3 contains 14 residues. CDR3 sequence (DNA): TGTGCCAGCAGTTACGGACAGGGGGAAGAAAAACTGTTTTTT. Protein product: CASSYGQGEEKLFF.

The chain employs TRBV6-1 and TRBJ2-6; D perhaps matches TRBD1 (7 bases). CDR3 length equals 19 residues. Looked up from germline, CDR1 is MNHNS and CDR2 is SASEGT. Trimming shortened V by 4 bases and J by 0 bases, and 19 bases separated the two germline ends. This chain's CDR3 is CASSGIGGTALSGANVLTF. DNA for the CDR3: TGTGCCAGCAGTGGGATTGGGGGGACAGCCCTCTCTGGGGCCAACGTCCTGACTTTC.

This chain connects TRBV6-4 to TRBJ2-1; 8 positions agree with TRBD2. In germline, CDR1 is MRHNA, CDR2 SNTAGT. The CDR3 totals 16 residues. The V gene end was trimmed by 5 bases and the J gene end by 0 bases; junction bases not matched to a gene: 6. The CDR3 loop reads CASSHMSGSSYNEQFF. The CDR3 DNA reads as TGTGCCAGCAGTCATATGAGCGGGAGCTCCTACAATGAGCAGTTCTTC.

The V gene is TRBV20-1, the J gene TRBJ1-4; no firm D call. Germline V gives CDR1 DFQATT, CDR2 SNEGSKA (reference sequence). V lost 3 bases and J 5 bases, leaving 13 bases between the germline ends. CDR3 length: 14 amino acids. CDR3 coding DNA: TGCAGTGCTAGTAGCGGTGGGGAAAATGAAAAACTGTTTTTT. This translates into CSASSGGENEKLFF.

CDR3 amino acids: CASSQVRTSGDEQYF. The CDR3 coding sequence is TGCGCCAGCAGCCAAGTACGGACTAGCGGGGACGAGCAGTACTTC. J is TRBJ2-7 and V is TRBV4-1; 12 bases agree with TRBD2. CDR3 length: 15 amino acids. Germline V CDR1 and CDR2: MGHRA, YSYEKL. V shed 1 base, J shed 5 bases, and the junction held 3 bases outside the gene matches.

This clone was detected only a few times. This chain connects TRBV2 to TRBJ2-1; tentative D call: TRBD1 (5 bases). Trimming left V 8 bases short and J 7 bases short, with 15 bases between. Germline CDR1 is SNHLY and CDR2 is FYNNEI. This CDR3 has 13 amino acids. The CDR3 DNA is TGTGCCAGCTCCGTTAATCAGGGAAATGAGCAGTTCTTC. Its translation: CASSVNQGNEQFF.

This clone was seen just once. J is TRBJ2-2 and V is TRBV9; 12 nucleotides line up with TRBD2. V trimming: 3 bases; J trimming: 4 bases; junction bases outside the gene matches: 7. The CDR3 is made up of 17 amino acids. Germline CDR1 is SGDLS and CDR2 is YYNGEE. This CDR3 is CASSASLAGGPTGELFF. In DNA, the CDR3 is TGTGCCAGCAGCGCGTCTCTAGCGGGGGGGCCCACCGGGGAGCTGTTTTTT.

The CDR3 DNA follows: TGCGCCAGCAGCCAGGAGGGGGCAAAACAGCCCCAGCATTTT. Encoded protein: CASSQEGAKQPQHF. The chain is built from TRBV4-1 and TRBJ1-5; 7 bases are a match to TRBD1. Germline V gene lookup returns CDR1 MGHRA and CDR2 YSYEKL. The length of the CDR3 is 14 residues. J lost 7 bases, V lost 3 bases, and 6 bases had no gene match.

The chain employs TRBV2 and TRBJ1-1; D remains unclear. The CDR3 spans 13 residues. Germline V gives CDR1 SNHLY, CDR2 FYNNEI. V was shortened by 3 bases and J by 2 bases, with 7 bases between the two germline ends. Here the CDR3 reads CASSEEFNTEAFF. CDR3 DNA: TGTGCCAGCAGTGAGGAGTTCAACACTGAAGCTTTCTTT.

The chain joins TRBV5-1 to TRBJ2-2, with D unresolved. With 10 bases removed from V and 2 bases from J, the gap between germline ends came to 18 bases. This CDR3 spans 15 amino acids. Germline loops: CDR1 SGHRS, CDR2 YFSETQ. The CDR3 sequence is CACQLTTLNTGELFF. CDR3 nucleotides: TGCGCCTGCCAATTAACCACTCTAAACACCGGGGAGCTGTTTTTT.

This sequence joins TRBV28 and TRBJ2-4; the D is unclear. Trimming removed 10 bases from V and 1 base from J, with 8 bases in between. Germline V gene data show CDR1 as MDHEN and CDR2 as SYDVKM. This CDR3 contains 12 residues. CDR3 protein: CATRLAKNIQYF. In nucleotides, the CDR3 is TGTGCCACCCGGTTGGCCAAAAACATTCAGTACTTC.

J is TRBJ2-7 and V is TRBV13, with 9 bases matching TRBD2. Unmatched junction bases numbered 4, after V lost 2 bases and J lost 2 bases. Per the germline V gene, CDR1 is PRHDT and CDR2 is FYEKMQ (reference sequence). The CDR3 has 15 residues. The CDR3 protein is CASSLMRGGTYEQYF. The CDR3 DNA reads TGTGCCAGCAGCTTAATGCGGGGGGGGACCTACGAGCAGTACTTC.

The chain is built from TRBV12-5 and TRBJ1-3; 10 bases align to TRBD1. With 5 bases clipped from V and 1 base from J, the junction kept 14 bases outside the gene matches. Germline V gives CDR1 LGHNT, CDR2 FRNRAP. There are 19 residues in the CDR3. The CDR3, as DNA: TGTGCTAGTGGTACGCCGGGACAGGGGTTAGGAAGGTCTGGAAACACCATATATTTT. Protein sequence: CASGTPGQGLGRSGNTIYF.

This clone was recorded once. The chain couples TRBV7-9 to TRBJ1-5; D possibly corresponds to TRBD1 (6 bases). Germline V gene lookup returns CDR1 SEHNR and CDR2 FQNEAQ (reference sequence). The V and J ends lost 5 bases and 7 bases respectively, with 15 bases between them. The CDR3 is 14 amino acids. CDR3 sequence: CASSHSTGKQPQHF. DNA for the CDR3: TGTGCCAGCAGCCATTCTACAGGGAAGCAGCCCCAGCATTTT. The variable domain in full, completed from reference TRBV7-9 and TRBJ1-5, reads DTGVSQNPRHKITKRGQNVTFRCDPISEHNRLYWYRQTLGQGPEFLTYFQNEAQLEKSRLLSDRFSAERPKGSFSTLEIQRTEQGDSAMYLCASSHSTGKQPQHFGDGTRLSIL.

CDR3 loop: CASSHVRGLSNQPQHF. In DNA, the CDR3 is TGCGCCAGCAGCCATGTCAGGGGGCTTAGCAATCAGCCCCAGCATTTT. The chain carries TRBV4-1 and TRBJ1-5, with TRBD1 matching over 8 bases. From germline, CDR1 is MGHRA and CDR2 YSYEKL. The V segment lost 3 bases and the J segment 0 bases; nucleotides outside the gene matches: 4. This CDR3 has 16 amino acids.

The chain joins TRBV2 to TRBJ2-7, with 7 bases identical to TRBD1. This CDR3 spans 13 amino acids. Germline V gives CDR1 SNHLY, CDR2 FYNNEI. V trimming: 6 bases; J trimming: 5 bases; junction bases outside the gene matches: 7. Here the CDR3 reads CASSPDRDNEQYF. The CDR3 DNA is TGTGCCAGCAGCCCTGACAGGGACAACGAGCAGTACTTC.

CDR3 in amino acids: CASRGTGGDEKLFF. The CDR3 nucleotides read TGTGCCAGTCGGGGGACAGGGGGTGATGAAAAACTGTTTTTT. This chain joins TRBV19 and TRBJ1-4, with 11 nucleotides matching TRBD1. V trimming: 8 bases; J trimming: 6 bases; junction bases outside the gene matches: 5. Germline V gene data show CDR1 as LNHDA and CDR2 as SQIVND (reference sequence). The CDR3 consists of 14 residues.

The V call is TRBV9, the J call TRBJ2-1; 12 bases are a match to TRBD1. This CDR3 contains 16 residues. V dropped 2 bases and J dropped 10; count of bases not matched to a gene: 10. Per germline, CDR1 SGDLS and CDR2 YYNGEE. This CDR3 is CASSVSGTGGFREQFF. For the CDR3, the DNA is TGTGCCAGCAGCGTTTCCGGGACAGGGGGCTTCAGGGAGCAGTTCTTC.

The chain joins TRBV3-1 (or the pseudogene TRBV3-2) to TRBJ1-2; TRBD1 is a possible D gene (6 bases). This CDR3 has 15 residues. V was cut by 3 bases and J by 4 bases, with 15 bases left in between. The germline V gene encodes CDR1 LGHDT and CDR2 YNNKEL (reference sequence). The CDR3 sequence is CASSQGGAFVYGYTF. DNA for the CDR3: TGTGCCAGCAGCCAGGGGGGGGCCTTTGTCTATGGCTACACCTTC.

Only a few counts were recorded for this clone. This sequence joins TRBV12-5 and TRBJ1-1; 10 bases align to TRBD1. Germline trimming cut 1 base from V and 10 bases from J; bases unmatched to any gene: 9. The CDR3 totals 15 residues. CDR1 is LGHNT and CDR2 is FRNRAP in the germline V gene. The CDR3 reads CASGLGGQGQSVAFF. The CDR3 nucleotides read TGTGCTAGTGGTTTGGGGGGACAGGGGCAATCGGTAGCTTTCTTT.

V is TRBV10-3 and J is TRBJ1-2; 10 bases are a match to TRBD1. This CDR3 comprises 13 residues. In germline, CDR1 is ENHRY, CDR2 SYGVKD. V lost 7 bases and J lost 7; bases outside the gene matches: 6. CDR3 sequence: CAINTGTGVGYTF. CDR3 nucleotides: TGTGCCATCAACACCGGGACAGGGGTTGGCTACACCTTC.